The 19 T cell receptor beta chains below come from one sample, sequenced in a study of blood T cell repertoires in COVID-19. This table comes from immunoSEQ multiplex PCR, and its TCRdb copy is limited to in-frame clones, with some not included. The sample includes around 92,000 clones, about 74% of them seen just once. The sample comprised peripheral blood. These receptors were collected from a man aged 70-80 years with COVID-19, enrolled during active disease.

CDR3 DNA: TGTGCCAGCGACAGGGCTCACAACTATGGCTACACCTTC. Its protein product is CASDRAHNYGYTF. The gene calls are TRBV28 and TRBJ1-2; 7 nucleotides match TRBD1. Germline assignment: CDR1 MDHEN and CDR2 SYDVKM. Trimming cost V 8 bases and J 2 bases; bases outside gene matches: 5. The CDR3 covers 13 residues.

There are many counts of this clone. The rearrangement joins TRBV9 to TRBJ1-1; the D gene is possibly TRBD1 (5 bases). The V and J ends lost 3 bases and 4 bases respectively, with 19 bases between them. The germline V gene encodes CDR1 SGDLS and CDR2 YYNGEE. The CDR3 extends over 16 amino acids. The CDR3 protein is CASSERDFLLGTEAFF. DNA for the CDR3: TGTGCCAGCAGCGAGCGGGACTTCCTCCTAGGCACTGAAGCTTTCTTT.

The chain links TRBV4-3 to TRBJ1-1, with 7 bases fitting TRBD1. CDR1 LGHNA and CDR2 YSLEER come from the germline V gene. There are 17 residues in the CDR3. V was clipped by 1 base and J by 4 bases; unmatched bases: 12. The CDR3 is CASSQVLTGHLGTEAFF. CDR3 in DNA: TGCGCCAGCAGCCAAGTTTTGACAGGGCATCTCGGCACTGAAGCTTTCTTT.

This chain links TRBV19 with TRBJ2-1; possible D gene TRBD2, 5 bases. V shed 7 bases and J shed 9 bases, with 19 bases lying between them. The CDR3 is 14 amino acids. Germline values: CDR1 LNHDA, CDR2 SQIVND (reference sequence). CDR3 in DNA: TGTGCCAGTAAACTGGACTTCTCCGCTAGTGAGCAGTTCTTC. Protein sequence: CASKLDFSASEQFF.

A few counts support this clone. This chain connects TRBV18 to TRBJ1-2; 10 bases map to TRBD1. CDR1 and CDR2 from the germline V gene are KGHSH and LQKENI. The CDR3 loop spans 14 amino acids. V dropped 4 bases and J dropped 8; count of bases not matched to a gene: 7. The CDR3 nucleotides are TGTGCCAGCTCACAGACAGGGGGCGCGGGAGGCTACACCTTC. This translates into CASSQTGGAGGYTF.

The CDR3 DNA sequence: TGTGCCAGCAGTGAAACGGGGTTTGATGAAAAACTGTTTTTT. It is translated as CASSETGFDEKLFF. The J gene is TRBJ1-4, the V gene TRBV2, with D hard to call. V was pared by 2 bases and J by 6 bases, with 10 bases between. The germline gives CDR1 SNHLY, CDR2 FYNNEI. The CDR3 runs to 14 residues.

The CDR3 DNA sequence: TGTGCCAGCAGAACATACAGGGATAGGGGAAACACCATATATTTT. This gives the protein CASRTYRDRGNTIYF. The V and J genes are TRBV6-5 and TRBJ1-3; possibly TRBD1 for D (6 bases). The CDR3 length is 15 residues. Per the germline V gene, CDR1 is MNHEY and CDR2 is SVGAGI. The V end lost 6 bases, the J end lost 4 bases, and 16 bases lay between the germline ends.

The rearrangement uses TRBV20-1 and TRBJ2-7; no reliable D call. CDR1 and CDR2 (germline): DFQATT, SNEGSKA (reference sequence). The V end lost 2 bases, the J end lost 3 bases, and 5 bases lay between the germline ends. The CDR3 has 11 amino acids. The CDR3 DNA reads TGCAGTGCTAGACGCGGCTACGAGCAGTACTTC. Translated: CSARRGYEQYF.

The V and J genes are TRBV29-1 and TRBJ2-6; TRBD1 aligns across 8 bases. Looked up from germline, CDR1 is SQVTM and CDR2 is ANQGSEA. The CDR3 runs 17 residues. The J segment lost 0 bases and the V segment lost 6 bases, leaving 10 bases of the junction unmatched. CDR3 in amino acids: CSVAGGGWSSGANVLTF. The CDR3 region has the DNA TGCAGCGTAGCAGGGGGCGGGTGGAGCTCTGGGGCCAACGTCCTGACTTTC.

The chain joins TRBV19 to TRBJ2-1, with TRBD2 matching 12 bases. CDR3 length: 16 residues. CDR1 and CDR2 from the germline V gene are LNHDA and SQIVND (reference sequence). J lost 2 bases, V lost 5 bases, and 4 bases had no gene match. The CDR3 reads CASSRTSGMTYNEQFF. CDR3 sequence (DNA): TGTGCCAGTAGTCGGACTAGCGGGATGACCTACAATGAGCAGTTCTTC.

This chain's CDR3 is CASSGPGGSNQPQHF. In nucleotides, the CDR3 is TGTGCCAGCAGCGGACCGGGGGGTAGCAATCAGCCCCAGCATTTT. The rearrangement joins TRBV6-5 to TRBJ1-5; tentatively, D is TRBD1 (5 bases). The CDR3 contains 15 residues. Germline CDR1 is MNHEY and CDR2 is SVGAGI. Trimming took 6 bases from V and 0 from J, leaving 12 bases between them.

The gene calls are TRBV5-6 and TRBJ1-2; 8 positions agree with TRBD1. J lost 4 bases, V lost 0 bases, and 5 bases had no gene match. The CDR3 runs 15 residues. Germline lookup yields CDR1 SGHDT and CDR2 YYEEEE. The CDR3 region is CASSLARGLGYGYTF. Written as DNA, the CDR3 is TGTGCCAGCAGCTTGGCCAGGGGGCTCGGCTATGGCTACACCTTC.

This chain uses TRBV27 with TRBJ2-7; D is possibly TRBD1 (5 bases). Trimming pared 2 bases from V and 4 bases from J, leaving 9 bases between. Germline V gene lookup returns CDR1 MNHEY and CDR2 SMNVEV (reference sequence). The CDR3 is 13 residues long. The CDR3 sequence is CASSLRAGYEQYF. Written as DNA, the CDR3 is TGTGCCAGCAGTTTACGGGCAGGGTACGAGCAGTACTTC.

This clone was detected a few times. This chain connects TRBV10-3 to TRBJ1-3; 7 bases map to TRBD1. V lost 4 bases, J lost 4 bases, and 10 bases stayed unmatched. The CDR3 is 16 amino acids. The germline V gene has CDR1 ENHRY and CDR2 SYGVKD. The CDR3 loop reads CAISGFGTDEGNTIYF. In DNA, the CDR3 is TGTGCCATCAGTGGTTTCGGGACAGATGAAGGAAACACCATATATTTT.

The J gene is TRBJ2-6, the V gene TRBV6-6; 12 bases are a match to TRBD2. Germline V gene sequence: CDR1 MNHNY, CDR2 SVGAGI (reference sequence). J gave up 4 bases and V 5 bases, and 12 bases lay outside the gene matches. The CDR3 is made up of 19 amino acids. The CDR3 is CASSLPSGRAVSGANVLTF. In DNA form, the CDR3 reads TGTGCCAGCAGTCTTCCTAGCGGGAGGGCCGTCTCCGGGGCCAACGTCCTGACTTTC.

The chain recombines TRBV7-2 with TRBJ1-5; the D is unclear. CDR1 SGHTA and CDR2 FQGNSA come from the germline V gene. Trimming shortened V by 3 bases and J by 4 bases, and 13 bases separated the two germline ends. The CDR3 is made up of 15 amino acids. In nucleotides, the CDR3 is TGTGCCAGCAGCTTTGGGAGAATAGGGAATCAGCCCCAGCATTTT. Residues: CASSFGRIGNQPQHF.

There are many counts of this clone. The chain has TRBV7-9 and TRBJ2-7, with D maybe TRBD1 (5 bases). The germline V and J ends were trimmed by 1 base and 9 bases, with 19 bases remaining between them. This CDR3 is 15 amino acids long. Per germline, CDR1 SEHNR and CDR2 FQNEAQ (reference sequence). CDR3 in amino acids: CASSLEATVTTMQYF. The CDR3 DNA is TGTGCCAGCAGCTTAGAGGCGACAGTAACTACGATGCAGTACTTC.

J is TRBJ1-1 and V is TRBV12-3 or TRBV12-4; D not certain. V was cut by 6 bases and J by 3 bases, with 5 bases left in between. This CDR3 contains 11 residues. The CDR3 region is CASSHYTEAFF. The CDR3 coding sequence is TGTGCCAGCAGCCATTACACTGAAGCTTTCTTT.

The chain carries TRBV10-3 and TRBJ1-1; no firm D call. Germline V gene data show CDR1 as ENHRY and CDR2 as SYGVKD. Trimming took 0 bases from V and 3 from J, leaving 14 bases between them. This CDR3 spans 16 amino acids. This CDR3 reads CAISESFGETDTEAFF. CDR3 sequence (DNA): TGTGCCATCAGTGAGTCATTCGGGGAGACGGACACTGAAGCTTTCTTT.